The 29 T cell receptor beta chains below come from one sample, sequenced in a study of Ad26.COV2.S vaccination and SARS-CoV-2 variants. This table comes from immunoSEQ multiplex PCR, and its TCRdb copy is limited to in-frame clones, with some not included. The sample carries hundreds of thousands of clones, about 89% recorded once. As to treatment: about 20 received Ad26.COV2.S at low or high dose, single or two shots; 5 received placebo; per-sample allocation not given. Collection of the samples took place on day 63 after the first injection of vaccine or placebo. Sample: peripheral blood, taken in a trial of Ad26.COV2.S vaccine versus placebo. These receptors were taken from a person between 18 and 65 years old who received the Ad26.COV2.S COVID-19 vaccine or a placebo.

The V and J genes are TRBV5-4 and TRBJ2-3; 9 bases map to TRBD1. In germline, CDR1 is SGHNT, CDR2 YYREEE (reference sequence). The CDR3 length is 18 residues. J lost 2 bases, V lost 4 bases, and 14 bases had no gene match. DNA for the CDR3: TGTGCCAGCAGCCCAAGATCGGGACAGGGAGGGGACACAGATACGCAGTATTTT. Its protein is CASSPRSGQGGDTDTQYF.

The genes are TRBV30 and TRBJ2-3; TRBD1 is a possible D gene (5 bases). The germline V gene encodes CDR1 GTSNPN and CDR2 SVGIG (reference sequence). The ends were cut back, 1 base at V and 6 bases at J, with 14 bases in the middle. The CDR3 has 14 residues. The DNA for the CDR3 is TGTGCCTGGAGTGCCAATGGGGCCGGGGATACGCAGTATTTT. Amino acids: CAWSANGAGDTQYF.

The J gene is TRBJ2-7, the V gene TRBV30; a possible D gene is TRBD1 (5 bases). Trimming removed 1 base at V and 5 bases at J, with 15 bases between. Germline CDR1 reads GTSNPN; CDR2 reads SVGIG (reference sequence). The CDR3 runs 14 residues. In nucleotides, the CDR3 is TGTGCCTGGAGTGACGTCTCACAGGACCACGAGCAGTACTTC. Translated: CAWSDVSQDHEQYF.

The CDR3 DNA is TGTGCCAGCACCAAAAAGGGGGGCTCGGAGACCCAGTACTTC. This sequence encodes CASTKKGGSETQYF. The rearrangement links TRBV3-1 (or the pseudogene TRBV3-2) to TRBJ2-5; D might be TRBD1 or TRBD2, each matching 6 bases. This CDR3 has 14 amino acids. With 7 bases removed from V and 5 bases from J, the gap between germline ends came to 17 bases. CDR1 and CDR2 (germline): LGHDT, YNNKEL (reference sequence).

This chain uses TRBV29-1 with TRBJ2-4; D unresolved. Germline V gene sequence: CDR1 SQVTM, CDR2 ANQGSEA. The CDR3 runs to 13 residues. The ends were cut back, 6 bases at V and 2 bases at J, with 11 bases in the middle. The CDR3, as DNA: TGCAGCGTAACAGACTTAACCAAAAACATTCAGTACTTC. Its translation is CSVTDLTKNIQYF. The full variable domain, in which reference TRBV29-1 and TRBJ2-4 provide the parts outside the CDR3, is SAVISQKPSRDICQRGTSLTIQCQVDSQVTMMFWYRQQPGQSLTLIATANQGSEATYESGFVIDKFPISRPNLTFSTLTVSNMSPEDSSIYLCSVTDLTKNIQYFGAGTRLSVL.

The chain links TRBV15 to TRBJ2-7, with TRBD1 as a possible D gene (6 bases). Germline V gene lookup returns CDR1 LNHNV and CDR2 YYDKDF (reference sequence). V lost 5 bases and J lost 4, with 21 bases in between. The CDR3 contains 16 residues. This CDR3 is CATSAIRGINNYEQYF. CDR3 bases: TGTGCCACCAGCGCCATCAGGGGTATTAATAATTACGAGCAGTACTTC.

The chain links TRBV10-3 to TRBJ2-2, with TRBD2 identical over 10 bases. CDR1 ENHRY and CDR2 SYGVKD come from the germline V gene. V trimming: 3 bases; J trimming: 4 bases; junction bases outside the gene matches: 2. The CDR3 is 15 residues long. The CDR3 sequence: CAISDSGRATGELFF. CDR3 in DNA: TGTGCCATCAGTGACAGCGGGAGGGCCACCGGGGAGCTGTTTTTT.

This rearrangement joins TRBV29-1 to TRBJ2-1; D is perhaps TRBD1 (5 bases). V gave up 3 bases and J gave up 1 base, with 13 bases separating them. Germline V gene sequence: CDR1 SQVTM, CDR2 ANQGSEA. The CDR3 sequence is 15 residues long. The CDR3, as DNA: TGCAGCGTTGATTCGGGCAGGGCTTCCTACAATGAGCAGTTCTTC. Its translation is CSVDSGRASYNEQFF.

The chain uses TRBV5-1 and TRBJ2-7, with D perhaps matching TRBD1 or TRBD2 (5 bases each). This CDR3 is built from 14 residues. Trimming cost V 4 bases and J 2 bases, with 13 bases left between them. The germline gives CDR1 SGHRS, CDR2 YFSETQ. The CDR3 is CASSAGTSAYEQYF. In nucleotides, the CDR3 is TGCGCCAGCAGCGCCGGGACGTCGGCCTACGAGCAGTACTTC. Full variable domain (rest looked up from reference TRBV5-1 and TRBJ2-7): KAGVTQTPRYLIKTRGQQVTLSCSPISGHRSVSWYQQTPGQGLQFLFEYFSETQRNKGNFPGRFSGRQFSNSRSEMNVSTLELGDSALYLCASSAGTSAYEQYFGPGTRLTVT.

V and J are TRBV15 and TRBJ2-5; TRBD2 matches at 11 bases. V shed 1 base, J shed 3 bases, and the junction held 10 bases outside the gene matches. Per the germline V gene, CDR1 is LNHNV and CDR2 is YYDKDF (reference sequence). The CDR3 has 18 residues. CDR3 sequence: CATSRGDLAGGEKETQYF. Written as DNA, the CDR3 is TGTGCCACCAGCAGAGGTGATCTAGCGGGGGGCGAAAAAGAGACCCAGTACTTC.

The chain combines TRBV30 with TRBJ1-5, with D uncertain. CDR3 length equals 14 residues. V gave up 1 base and J gave up 6 bases, with 13 bases separating them. Germline V gene lookup returns CDR1 GTSNPN and CDR2 SVGIG (reference sequence). The CDR3 DNA reads as TGTGCCTGGAGTGGGCAGGCGTTGAGTCAGCCCCAGCATTTT. The encoded protein is CAWSGQALSQPQHF.

This chain links TRBV29-1 with TRBJ1-4, with a weak D call TRBD1 (5 bases). V was cut by 4 bases and J by 0 bases, with 12 bases left in between. CDR3 length: 15 residues. Germline V CDR1 and CDR2: SQVTM, ANQGSEA. In DNA form, the CDR3 reads TGCAGCGTTGGCCCCACAGGATCAACTAATGAAAAACTGTTTTTT. It yields the protein CSVGPTGSTNEKLFF.

The chain combines TRBV7-9 with TRBJ1-4, with D hard to call. Germline V gene sequence: CDR1 SEHNR, CDR2 FQNEAQ (reference sequence). The CDR3 spans 14 residues. The V and J ends lost 5 bases and 4 bases respectively, with 11 bases between them. The CDR3 coding sequence is TGTGCCAGCAGCCTAAGGGCACTTAATGAAAAACTGTTTTTT. Protein product: CASSLRALNEKLFF.

This chain joins TRBV5-1 and TRBJ2-7, with a tentative D call TRBD2 (6 bases). The V and J ends lost 0 bases and 5 bases respectively, with 15 bases between them. This CDR3 has 15 residues. The germline V gene has CDR1 SGHRS and CDR2 YFSETQ. This CDR3 reads CASSLARDLTNEQYF. The CDR3 DNA sequence: TGCGCCAGCAGCTTGGCTCGGGACTTGACGAACGAGCAGTACTTC. Variable domain in full (rest from reference TRBV5-1 and TRBJ2-7): KAGVTQTPRYLIKTRGQQVTLSCSPISGHRSVSWYQQTPGQGLQFLFEYFSETQRNKGNFPGRFSGRQFSNSRSEMNVSTLELGDSALYLCASSLARDLTNEQYFGPGTRLTVT.

The V and J genes are TRBV7-2 and TRBJ1-6; the D gene is possibly TRBD1 (6 bases). V dropped 1 base and J dropped 10 bases, with 8 bases sitting between them. CDR3 length: 13 amino acids. Per germline, CDR1 SGHTA and CDR2 FQGNSA. This CDR3 reads CASSLEGGSPLHF. The CDR3 DNA reads as TGTGCCAGCAGCTTAGAGGGGGGATCACCCCTCCACTTT.

The rearrangement uses TRBV6-5 and TRBJ1-2, with D unresolved. Germline V gives CDR1 MNHEY, CDR2 SVGAGI. Trimming pared 5 bases from V and 0 bases from J, leaving 10 bases between. The CDR3 runs 14 residues. CDR3 coding DNA: TGTGCCAGCAGTAGCTGGTCGGCTAACTATGGCTACACCTTC. This translates into CASSSWSANYGYTF.

The chain couples TRBV12-3 or TRBV12-4 to TRBJ2-5; D is ambiguous. The CDR3 has 12 amino acids. Trimming took 5 bases from V and 0 from J, leaving 4 bases between them. The CDR3: CASSLYQETQYF. In DNA, the CDR3 is TGTGCCAGCAGTCTGTACCAAGAGACCCAGTACTTC.

The CDR3 region has the DNA TGTGCCAGCAGTTACCTACAGATGAACACTGAAGCTTTCTTT. Its protein is CASSYLQMNTEAFF. The rearrangement links TRBV6-2 or TRBV6-3 to TRBJ1-1, with D unresolved. Germline V gene sequence: CDR1 MNHEY, CDR2 SVGEGT. The CDR3 consists of 14 residues. Trimming pared 2 bases from V and 0 bases from J, leaving 7 bases between.

The CDR3: CASSPRPEETQYF. As DNA, the CDR3 is TGTGCCAGCTCACCACGGCCCGAAGAGACCCAGTACTTC. The J gene is TRBJ2-5, the V gene TRBV18, with D unclear. The V gene's germline CDR1 is KGHSH and CDR2 LQKENI. Trimming took off 1 base at V and 3 bases at J, with 6 bases between the two ends. The CDR3 sequence is 13 residues long.

The gene calls are TRBV4-3 and TRBJ2-1; D possibly uses TRBD1 or TRBD2 (5 bases each). This CDR3 has 11 amino acids. Trimming removed 4 bases at V and 7 bases at J, with 5 bases between. Germline CDR1 LGHNA, CDR2 YSLEER. CDR3 coding DNA: TGCGCCAGCAGCCGGGGGAATGAGCAGTTCTTC. It yields the protein CASSRGNEQFF.

This clone turned up a few times. The V call is TRBV19, the J call TRBJ1-1; tentative D call: TRBD1 (5 bases). CDR3 size: 17 residues. V lost 6 bases and J 0 bases, leaving 20 bases between the germline ends. Per germline, CDR1 LNHDA and CDR2 SQIVND (reference sequence). This CDR3 reads CASRTHGGGQMNTEAFF. Written as DNA, the CDR3 is TGTGCCAGTAGAACCCACGGGGGGGGTCAGATGAACACTGAAGCTTTCTTT.

Only one count was recorded for this clone. This chain joins TRBV5-4 and TRBJ2-5, with TRBD2 identical over 7 bases. Germline lookup yields CDR1 SGHNT and CDR2 YYREEE (reference sequence). Unmatched junction bases numbered 8, after V lost 4 bases and J lost 5 bases. The CDR3 length is 14 residues. CDR3 protein: CASSLQGGSETQYF. CDR3 bases: TGTGCCAGCAGCCTCCAAGGCGGGAGCGAGACCCAGTACTTC.

The chain carries TRBV5-1 and TRBJ2-3; 7 nucleotides align to TRBD1. The V gene end was trimmed by 2 bases and the J gene end by 3 bases; junction bases not matched to a gene: 9. Per germline, CDR1 SGHRS and CDR2 YFSETQ. There are 16 residues in the CDR3. CDR3 in amino acids: CASSLGTDFSTDTQYF. The CDR3 coding sequence is TGCGCCAGCAGCTTAGGGACAGACTTTTCTACAGATACGCAGTATTTT. The full variable domain, with the rest looked up from reference TRBV5-1 and TRBJ2-3, is KAGVTQTPRYLIKTRGQQVTLSCSPISGHRSVSWYQQTPGQGLQFLFEYFSETQRNKGNFPGRFSGRQFSNSRSEMNVSTLELGDSALYLCASSLGTDFSTDTQYFGPGTRLTVL.

The chain couples TRBV29-1 to TRBJ2-1, with D possibly being TRBD2 (5 bases). Germline V lookup: CDR1 SQVTM, CDR2 ANQGSEA. CDR3 length equals 15 residues. V shed 4 bases and J shed 5 bases, with 18 bases lying between them. The CDR3 here is CSVVWRVGNNNEQFF. The CDR3 bases are TGCAGCGTTGTTTGGCGGGTTGGAAATAACAATGAGCAGTTCTTC.

CDR3 nucleotides: TGTGCCAGCAGTACTCTGGGGTACTACGAGCAGTACTTC. Its protein product is CASSTLGYYEQYF. The genes are TRBV12-3 or TRBV12-4 and TRBJ2-7; no definite D call. The CDR3 has 13 amino acids. V was shortened by 5 bases and J by 3 bases, with 11 bases between the two germline ends.

The CDR3 here is CASSLEGGLGGYTF. In DNA, the CDR3 is TGTGCCAGCAGCTTAGAAGGGGGTCTAGGTGGCTACACCTTC. The chain links TRBV7-2 to TRBJ1-2, with D maybe TRBD1 (6 bases). The CDR3 runs to 14 residues. Germline loops: CDR1 SGHTA, CDR2 FQGNSA. The ends were cut back, 1 base at V and 7 bases at J, with 13 bases in the middle. Variable domain in full (rest from reference TRBV7-2 and TRBJ1-2): GAGVSQSPSNKVTEKGKDVELRCDPISGHTALYWYRQSLGQGLEFLIYFQGNSAPDKSGLPSDRFSAERTGGSVSTLTIQRTQQEDSAVYLCASSLEGGLGGYTFGSGTRLTVV.

CDR3 loop: CASSQDFPAGFTDTQYF. CDR3 coding DNA: TGTGCCAGCAGCCAAGATTTCCCAGCGGGGTTCACAGATACGCAGTATTTT. The chain has TRBV4-2 and TRBJ2-3, with 7 positions matching TRBD2. The CDR3 loop spans 17 amino acids. CDR1 is LGHNA, CDR2 YNFKEQ, per germline. V shed 0 bases and J 2 bases; nucleotides not matched to a gene: 8.

The rearrangement uses TRBV7-2 and TRBJ2-3; 7 positions match TRBD2. Germline V gene lookup returns CDR1 SGHTA and CDR2 FQGNSA. This CDR3 has 14 amino acids. V shed 7 bases, J shed 6 bases, and the junction held 10 bases outside the gene matches. The CDR3 loop is CASILGSGVDTQYF. The CDR3 bases are TGTGCCAGCATTCTAGGGAGCGGGGTGGATACGCAGTATTTT.

The chain carries TRBV11-3 and TRBJ2-1, with 9 bases aligning to TRBD1. Germline V gene lookup returns CDR1 SGHNT and CDR2 YENEEA. The V segment lost 2 bases and the J segment 10 bases; nucleotides outside the gene matches: 0. The CDR3 totals 12 residues. CDR3 coding DNA: TGTGCCAGCAGCTTAACAGGGGGCGAGCAGTTCTTC. This encodes CASSLTGGEQFF.